This T cell receptor beta chain was obtained from a study of blood T cell repertoires in COVID-19. Study summary: Acute-phase and convalescent COVID-19 samples originated in the United States, Italy and Spain. PBMCs, B-cell-depleted T cells, or T cells were the source of the cDNA or gDNA that made up the material.

In the study's own analysis: Nucleated cell counts were estimated from reference gene primer amplification. Sequencing was performed with immunoSEQ multiplex PCR; in TCRdb, only in-frame clones are kept and a portion is missing. D and trimming come from the DNA, and the V and J calls and clone size come from that table. Of 470,000 or so clones in the sample, 70% to 90% were seen once. This clone has just a few counts. V lost 0 bases to trimming and J lost 9 bases; unmatched junction nucleotides: 7. The CDR3 totals 16 residues. Germline V gene sequence: CDR1 LNHDA, CDR2 SQIVND (reference sequence). Sequencing input: peripheral blood. The TCR sequence derives from a human donor in a cohort sampled during active COVID-19. This rearrangement joins TRBV19 to TRBJ1-6, with 8 positions matching TRBD1. CDR3 coding DNA: TGTGCCAGTAGTATAGATCCGCGACAGGGGCGTTCACCCCTCCACTTT. Its translation: CASSIDPRQGRSPLHF.